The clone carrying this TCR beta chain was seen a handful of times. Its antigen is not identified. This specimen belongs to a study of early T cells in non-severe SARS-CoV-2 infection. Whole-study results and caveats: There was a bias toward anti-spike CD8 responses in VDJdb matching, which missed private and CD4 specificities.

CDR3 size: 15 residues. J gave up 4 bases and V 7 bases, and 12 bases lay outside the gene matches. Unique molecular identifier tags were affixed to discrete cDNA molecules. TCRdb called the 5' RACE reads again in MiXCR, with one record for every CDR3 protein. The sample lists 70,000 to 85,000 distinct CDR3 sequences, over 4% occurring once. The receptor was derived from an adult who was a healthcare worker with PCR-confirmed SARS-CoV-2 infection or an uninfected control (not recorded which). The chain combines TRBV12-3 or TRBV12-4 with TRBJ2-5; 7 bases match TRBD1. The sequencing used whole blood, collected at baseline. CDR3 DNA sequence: TGTGCCAGCAATTTTCAGGGGGATTTTGCAGAGACCCAGTACTTC. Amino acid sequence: CASNFQGDFAETQYF.